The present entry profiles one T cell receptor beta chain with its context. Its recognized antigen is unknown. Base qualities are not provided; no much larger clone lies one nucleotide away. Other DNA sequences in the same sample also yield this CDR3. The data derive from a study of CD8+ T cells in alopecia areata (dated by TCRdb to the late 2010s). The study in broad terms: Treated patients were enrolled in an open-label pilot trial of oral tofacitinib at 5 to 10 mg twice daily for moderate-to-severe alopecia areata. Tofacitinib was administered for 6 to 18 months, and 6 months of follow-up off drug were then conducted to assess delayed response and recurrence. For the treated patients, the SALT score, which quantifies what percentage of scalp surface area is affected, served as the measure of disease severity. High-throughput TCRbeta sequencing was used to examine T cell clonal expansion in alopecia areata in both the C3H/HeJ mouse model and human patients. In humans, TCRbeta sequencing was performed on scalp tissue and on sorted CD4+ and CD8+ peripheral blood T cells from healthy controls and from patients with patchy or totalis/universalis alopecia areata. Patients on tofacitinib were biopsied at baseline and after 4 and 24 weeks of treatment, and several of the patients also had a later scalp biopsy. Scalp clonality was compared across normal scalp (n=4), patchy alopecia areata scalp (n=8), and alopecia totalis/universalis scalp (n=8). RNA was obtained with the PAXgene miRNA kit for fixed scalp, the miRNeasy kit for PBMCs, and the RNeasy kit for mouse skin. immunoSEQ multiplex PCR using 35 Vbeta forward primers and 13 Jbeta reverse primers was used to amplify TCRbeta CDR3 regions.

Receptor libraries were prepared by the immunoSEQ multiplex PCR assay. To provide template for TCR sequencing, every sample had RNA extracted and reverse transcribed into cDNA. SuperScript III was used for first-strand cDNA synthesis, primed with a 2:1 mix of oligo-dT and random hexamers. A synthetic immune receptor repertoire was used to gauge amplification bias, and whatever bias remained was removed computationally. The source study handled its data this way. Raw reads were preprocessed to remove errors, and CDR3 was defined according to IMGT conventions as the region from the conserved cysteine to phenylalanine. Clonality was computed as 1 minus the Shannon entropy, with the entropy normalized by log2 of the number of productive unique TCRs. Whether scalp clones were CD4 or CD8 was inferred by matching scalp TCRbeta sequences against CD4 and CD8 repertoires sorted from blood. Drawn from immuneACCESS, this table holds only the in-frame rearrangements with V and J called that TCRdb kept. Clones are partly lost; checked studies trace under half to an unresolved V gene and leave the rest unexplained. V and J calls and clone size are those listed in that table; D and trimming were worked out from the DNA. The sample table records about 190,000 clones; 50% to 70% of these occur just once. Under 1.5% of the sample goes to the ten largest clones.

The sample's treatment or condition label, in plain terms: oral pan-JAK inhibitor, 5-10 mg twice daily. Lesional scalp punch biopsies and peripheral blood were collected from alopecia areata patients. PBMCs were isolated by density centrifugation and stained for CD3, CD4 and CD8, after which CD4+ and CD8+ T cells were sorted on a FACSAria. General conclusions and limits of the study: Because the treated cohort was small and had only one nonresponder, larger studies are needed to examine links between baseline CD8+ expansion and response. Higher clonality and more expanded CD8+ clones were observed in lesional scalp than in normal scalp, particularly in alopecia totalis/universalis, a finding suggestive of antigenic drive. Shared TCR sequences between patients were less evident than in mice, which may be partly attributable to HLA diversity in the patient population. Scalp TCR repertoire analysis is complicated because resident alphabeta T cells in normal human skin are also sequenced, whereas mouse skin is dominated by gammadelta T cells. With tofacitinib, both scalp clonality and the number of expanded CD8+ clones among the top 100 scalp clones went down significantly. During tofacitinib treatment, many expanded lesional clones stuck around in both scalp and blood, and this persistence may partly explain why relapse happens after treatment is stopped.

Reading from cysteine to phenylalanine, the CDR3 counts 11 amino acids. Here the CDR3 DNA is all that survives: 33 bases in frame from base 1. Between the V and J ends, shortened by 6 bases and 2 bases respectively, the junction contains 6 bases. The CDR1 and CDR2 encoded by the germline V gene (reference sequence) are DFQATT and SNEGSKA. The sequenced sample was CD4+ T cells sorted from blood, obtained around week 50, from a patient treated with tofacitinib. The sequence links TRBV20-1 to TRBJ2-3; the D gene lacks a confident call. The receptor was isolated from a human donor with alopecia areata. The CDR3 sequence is CSARLTDTQYF. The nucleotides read TGCAGTGCAAGACTCACAGATACGCAGTATTTT.